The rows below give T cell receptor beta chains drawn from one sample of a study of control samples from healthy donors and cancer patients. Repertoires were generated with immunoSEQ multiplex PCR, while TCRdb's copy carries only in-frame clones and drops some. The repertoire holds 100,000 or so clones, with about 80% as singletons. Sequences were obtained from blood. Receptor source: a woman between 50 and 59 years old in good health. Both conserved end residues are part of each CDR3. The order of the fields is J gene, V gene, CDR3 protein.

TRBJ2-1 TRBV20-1 CSASNTYNEQFF
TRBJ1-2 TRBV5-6 CASSIGTAYGYTF
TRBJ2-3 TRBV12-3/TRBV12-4 CASSFLDTQYF
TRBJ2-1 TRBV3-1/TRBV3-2 CASSQAPTSGNEQFF
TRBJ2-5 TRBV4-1 CASSQSGTGGTQYF
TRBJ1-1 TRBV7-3 CASSSQGAGTEAFF
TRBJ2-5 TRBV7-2 CASSSRGDGETQYF
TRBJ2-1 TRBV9 CASSSLVGSYNEQFF
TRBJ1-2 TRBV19 CASVSEDYGYTF
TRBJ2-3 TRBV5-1 CASKGHEGTDTQYF
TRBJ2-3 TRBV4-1 CASSQATSGGARTQYF
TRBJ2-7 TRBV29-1 CSVEDPAGSSYEQYF
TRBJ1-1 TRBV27 CASSFSGGSATEAFF
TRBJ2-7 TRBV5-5 CASSLQGSYEQYF
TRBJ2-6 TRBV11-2 CASSLRNHGANVLTF
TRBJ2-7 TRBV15 CATSRDHGYEQYF
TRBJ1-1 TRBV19 CASSIDRGRAEAFF
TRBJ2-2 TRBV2 CASSFLGSGTGELFF
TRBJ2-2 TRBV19 CASSTGVVSRELFF
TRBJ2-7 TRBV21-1 CASSKRDPSPSHGQYF
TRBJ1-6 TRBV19 CASSSGTGKSPLHF
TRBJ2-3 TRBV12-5 CASGLGDRDSTDTQYF
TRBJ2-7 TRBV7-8 CASSLVRDHYEQYF
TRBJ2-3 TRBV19 CASSIARGGDTQYF
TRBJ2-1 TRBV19 CASSIAGGLSYNEQFF
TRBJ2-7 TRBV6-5 CASTFTGSYEQYF
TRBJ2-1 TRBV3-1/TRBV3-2 CASSQGQSYNEQFF
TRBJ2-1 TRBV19 CASSIAGGSEQFF
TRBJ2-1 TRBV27 CASSFGQGIKNEQFF
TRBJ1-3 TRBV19 CASSIGTGAGNTIYF
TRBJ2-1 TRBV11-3 CASSLEYGGQNEQFF
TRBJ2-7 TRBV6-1 CASSEVSNREQYF
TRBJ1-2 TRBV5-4 CASSPRGPEAGGYTF
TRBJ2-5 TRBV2 CASITREETQYF
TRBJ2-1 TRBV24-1 CATSESFRGREQFF